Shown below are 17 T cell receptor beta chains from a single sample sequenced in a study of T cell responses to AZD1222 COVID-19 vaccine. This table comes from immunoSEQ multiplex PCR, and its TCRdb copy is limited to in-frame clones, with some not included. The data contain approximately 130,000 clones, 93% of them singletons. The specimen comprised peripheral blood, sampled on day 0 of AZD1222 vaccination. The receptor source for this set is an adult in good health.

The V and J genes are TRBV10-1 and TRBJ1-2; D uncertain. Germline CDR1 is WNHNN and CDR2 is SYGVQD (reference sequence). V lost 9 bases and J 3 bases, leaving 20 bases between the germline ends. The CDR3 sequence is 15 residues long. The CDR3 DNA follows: TGCGCCAGGACCCCGGGGAATCGCGGGTACTATGGCTACACCTTC. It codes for CARTPGNRGYYGYTF.

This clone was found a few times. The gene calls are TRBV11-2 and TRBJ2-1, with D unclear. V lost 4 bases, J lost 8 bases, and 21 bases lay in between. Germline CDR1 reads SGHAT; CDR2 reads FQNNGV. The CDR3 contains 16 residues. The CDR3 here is CASSSPSGSRAHEQFF. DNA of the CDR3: TGTGCCAGCAGCTCCCCCTCGGGCAGTCGGGCACATGAGCAGTTCTTC.

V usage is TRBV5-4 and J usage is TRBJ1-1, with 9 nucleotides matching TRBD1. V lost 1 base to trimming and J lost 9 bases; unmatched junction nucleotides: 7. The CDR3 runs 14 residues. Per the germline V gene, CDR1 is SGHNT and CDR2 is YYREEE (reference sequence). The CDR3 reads CASSLTGGSWKAFF. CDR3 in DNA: TGTGCCAGCAGCTTGACAGGGGGCAGTTGGAAAGCTTTCTTT.

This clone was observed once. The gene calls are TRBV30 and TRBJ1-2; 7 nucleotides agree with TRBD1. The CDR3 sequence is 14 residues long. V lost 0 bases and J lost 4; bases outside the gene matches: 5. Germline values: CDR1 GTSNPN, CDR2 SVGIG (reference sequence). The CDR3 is CAWSVQGGSYGYTF. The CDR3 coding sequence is TGTGCCTGGAGTGTACAAGGGGGCAGCTATGGCTACACCTTC.

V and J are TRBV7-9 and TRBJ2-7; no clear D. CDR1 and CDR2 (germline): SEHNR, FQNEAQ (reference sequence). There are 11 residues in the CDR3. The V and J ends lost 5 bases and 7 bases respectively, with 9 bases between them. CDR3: CASSPVAEQYF. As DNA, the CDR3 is TGTGCCAGCAGCCCCGTGGCGGAGCAGTACTTC.

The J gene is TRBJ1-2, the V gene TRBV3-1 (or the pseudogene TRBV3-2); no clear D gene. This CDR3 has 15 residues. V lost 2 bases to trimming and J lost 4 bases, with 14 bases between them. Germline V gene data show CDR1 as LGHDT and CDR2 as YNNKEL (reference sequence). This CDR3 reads CASSQRLLLGYGYTF. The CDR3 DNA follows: TGTGCCAGCAGCCAACGACTCCTGTTAGGCTATGGCTACACCTTC.

Written as DNA, the CDR3 is TGCGCCAGCAGTGAGTTGGTGACCACTGAAGCTTTCTTT. Its translation: CASSELVTTEAFF. This chain joins TRBV10-2 and TRBJ1-1; D call uncertain. In germline, CDR1 is WSHSY, CDR2 SAAADI. The CDR3 sequence is 13 residues long. V was shortened by 1 base and J by 4 bases, with 7 bases between the two germline ends.

CDR3 bases: TGCGCCAGCAGCTTGGTGCCAGGGAGCTACAATGAGCAGTTCTTC. Protein: CASSLVPGSYNEQFF. The chain recombines TRBV5-1 with TRBJ2-1; D possibly matches TRBD1 or TRBD2 (5 bases each). This CDR3 comprises 15 residues. V gave up 0 bases and J gave up 3 bases, with 10 bases separating them. CDR1 is SGHRS, CDR2 YFSETQ, per germline.

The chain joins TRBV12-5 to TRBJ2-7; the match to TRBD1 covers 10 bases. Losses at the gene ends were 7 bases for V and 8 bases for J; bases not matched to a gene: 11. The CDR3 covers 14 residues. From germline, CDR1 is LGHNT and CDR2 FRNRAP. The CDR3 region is CASAIGQGVTKQYF. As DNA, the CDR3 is TGTGCTAGTGCCATCGGACAGGGGGTAACGAAGCAGTACTTC.

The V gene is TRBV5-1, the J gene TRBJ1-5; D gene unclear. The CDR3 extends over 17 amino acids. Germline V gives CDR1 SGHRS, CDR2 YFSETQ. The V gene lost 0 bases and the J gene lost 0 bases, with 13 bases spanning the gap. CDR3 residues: CASSLGVGESSNQPQHF. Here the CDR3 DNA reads TGCGCCAGCAGCTTGGGAGTCGGGGAGAGTAGCAATCAGCCCCAGCATTTT.

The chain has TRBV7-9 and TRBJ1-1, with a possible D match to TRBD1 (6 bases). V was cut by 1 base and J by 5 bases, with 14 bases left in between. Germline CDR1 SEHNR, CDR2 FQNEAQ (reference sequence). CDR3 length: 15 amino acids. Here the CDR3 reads CASSLVAGARTEAFF. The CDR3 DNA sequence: TGTGCCAGCAGCTTAGTGGCGGGGGCAAGAACTGAAGCTTTCTTT.

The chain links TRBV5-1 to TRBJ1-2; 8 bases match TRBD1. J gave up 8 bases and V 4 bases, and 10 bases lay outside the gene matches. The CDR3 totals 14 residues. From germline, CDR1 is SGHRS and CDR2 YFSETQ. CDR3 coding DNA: TGCGCCAGCAGCACCGCAGGGGGCGAGGAGGGCTACACCTTC. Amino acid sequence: CASSTAGGEEGYTF.

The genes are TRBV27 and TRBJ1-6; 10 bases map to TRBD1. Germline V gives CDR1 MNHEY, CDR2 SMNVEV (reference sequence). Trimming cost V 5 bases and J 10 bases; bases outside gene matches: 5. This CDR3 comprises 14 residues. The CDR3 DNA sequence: TGTGCCAGCAGTCTCCGGGACAGGGGCTCACCCCTCCACTTT. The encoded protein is CASSLRDRGSPLHF.

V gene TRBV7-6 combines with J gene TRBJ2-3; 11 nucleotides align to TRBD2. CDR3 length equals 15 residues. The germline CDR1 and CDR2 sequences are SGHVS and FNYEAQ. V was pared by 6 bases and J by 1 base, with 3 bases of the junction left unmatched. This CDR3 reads CASRLGLAGTDTQYF. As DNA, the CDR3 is TGTGCCAGCAGACTGGGACTAGCGGGCACAGATACGCAGTATTTT.

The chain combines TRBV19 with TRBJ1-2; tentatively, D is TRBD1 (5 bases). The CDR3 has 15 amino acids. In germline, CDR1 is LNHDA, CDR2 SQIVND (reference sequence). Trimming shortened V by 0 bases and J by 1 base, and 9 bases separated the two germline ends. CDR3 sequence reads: CASSIEDNYNYGYTF. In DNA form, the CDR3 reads TGTGCCAGTAGTATAGAGGACAATTATAACTATGGCTACACCTTC.

CDR3 loop: CASREQVSYNEQFF. The CDR3 DNA follows: TGTGCCAGCAGGGAACAGGTGTCCTACAATGAGCAGTTCTTC. The V call is TRBV2, the J call TRBJ2-1; D possibly corresponds to TRBD1 (5 bases). The CDR3 loop spans 14 amino acids. CDR1 is SNHLY and CDR2 is FYNNEI in the germline V gene. V lost 6 bases, J lost 1 base, and 10 bases lay in between.

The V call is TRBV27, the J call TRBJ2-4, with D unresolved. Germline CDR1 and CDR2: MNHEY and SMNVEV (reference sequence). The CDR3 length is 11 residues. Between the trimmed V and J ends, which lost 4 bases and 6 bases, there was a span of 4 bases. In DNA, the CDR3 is TGTGCCAGCAGTTCCCTAAACATTCAGTACTTC. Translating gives CASSSLNIQYF.